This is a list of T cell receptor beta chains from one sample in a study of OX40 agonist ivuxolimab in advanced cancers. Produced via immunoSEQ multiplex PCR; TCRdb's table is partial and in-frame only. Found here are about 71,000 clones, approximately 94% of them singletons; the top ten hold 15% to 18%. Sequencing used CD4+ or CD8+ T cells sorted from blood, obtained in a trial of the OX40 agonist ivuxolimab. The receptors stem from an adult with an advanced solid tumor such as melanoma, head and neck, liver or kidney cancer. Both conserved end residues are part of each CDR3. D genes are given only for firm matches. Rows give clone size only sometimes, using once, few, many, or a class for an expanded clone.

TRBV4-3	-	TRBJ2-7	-	TGCGCCAGCAGCCAAGATAGTGGGGACCACTACGAGCAGTACTTC	CASSQDSGDHYEQYF
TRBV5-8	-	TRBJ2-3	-	TGTGCCAGCAGACGGTCGGGGGGCACAGATACGCAGTATTTT	CASRRSGGTDTQYF
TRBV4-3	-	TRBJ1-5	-	TGCGCCAGCAGCCGATCCATCGGCGTTAGCAATCAGCCCCAGCATTTT	CASSRSIGVSNQPQHF
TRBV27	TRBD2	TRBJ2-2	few	TGTGCCAGCAGTTTTACGGCTAGCGGGGCCCACGGGGAGCTGTTTTTT	CASSFTASGAHGELFF
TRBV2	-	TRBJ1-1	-	TGTGCCAATCAAGGGTACTCGAACACTGAAGCTTTCTTT	CANQGYSNTEAFF
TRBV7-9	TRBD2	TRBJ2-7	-	TGTGCCAGCAGCCCAGTAGGGCTAGCGGGCACCTACGAGCAGTACTTC	CASSPVGLAGTYEQYF
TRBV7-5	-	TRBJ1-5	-	TGTGCCAGAAGCTTTGGACGGCGAAATCAGCCCCAGCATTTT	CARSFGRRNQPQHF
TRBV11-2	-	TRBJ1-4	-	TGTGCCAGCAGCTTAGAAGCAGGGGAGAATGAAAAACTGTTTTTT	CASSLEAGENEKLFF
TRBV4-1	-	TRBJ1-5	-	TGCGCCAGCAGCCAAGAGGGAAAGGGGGGTCAGCCCCAGCATTTT	CASSQEGKGGQPQHF
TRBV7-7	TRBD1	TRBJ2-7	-	TGTGCTAGCAGCCCAGACTGGACAGGGGCCTACGAGCAGTACTTC	CASSPDWTGAYEQYF
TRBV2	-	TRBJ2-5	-	TGTGCCAGCGACGGAATGGTTCAAGAGACCCAGTACTTC	CASDGMVQETQYF
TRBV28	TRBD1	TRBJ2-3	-	TGTGCCAGCAGTTACCGGGACAGGGGGCCAGATACGCAGTATTTT	CASSYRDRGPDTQYF
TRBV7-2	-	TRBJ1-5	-	TGTGCCAGCAGCCCCCAGTGGGGTTCTTATAGCAATCAGCCCCAGCATTTT	CASSPQWGSYSNQPQHF
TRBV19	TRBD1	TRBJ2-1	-	TGTGCCAGTAGTAGCCGGGACAGGGTATACAATGAGCAGTTCTTC	CASSSRDRVYNEQFF
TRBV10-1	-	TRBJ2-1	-	TGCGCCAGCAGTGACCAAGTCGTGGACCGGTATAATGAGCAGTTCTTC	CASSDQVVDRYNEQFF
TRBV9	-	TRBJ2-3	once	TGTGCCAGCAGCGTTTACAGGGAGCCAGATACGCAGTATTTT	CASSVYREPDTQYF
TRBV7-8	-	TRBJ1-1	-	TGTGCCAGCAGCTGGGAGGGGGTGAGGACTGAAGCTTTCTTT	CASSWEGVRTEAFF
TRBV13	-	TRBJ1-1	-	TGTGCCAGCAGCTTAGTCGTCGGAAACACTGAAGCTTTCTTT	CASSLVVGNTEAFF
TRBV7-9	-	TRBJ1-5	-	TGTGCCAGCAGCAAACACTCGTCTAGCAATCAGCCCCAGCATTTT	CASSKHSSSNQPQHF
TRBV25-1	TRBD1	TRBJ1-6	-	TGTGCCAGCAGTGCCTTGGACAGGTCTGATTCACCCCTCCACTTT	CASSALDRSDSPLHF